This is a list of T cell receptor beta chains from one sample in a study of control samples from healthy donors and cancer patients. The method was immunoSEQ multiplex PCR; TCRdb's version includes in-frame clones alone and lacks a portion of them. The sample has 150,000 to 200,000 clones; roughly 88% are singletons. What was sequenced was blood. These receptors all stem from a woman aged 25 to 39 in good health. Both conserved end residues are part of each CDR3. The order of the fields is D gene, J gene, V gene, clone size, CDR3 protein, CDR3 DNA. The D gene is left open where the match is weak. Only some rows state a clone size, as once, few, many or a class for expanded clones.

d_gene: TRBD1
j_gene: TRBJ1-1
v_gene: TRBV6-4
abundance: NA
CDR3aa: CASSKDRWDTEAFF
CDR3nt: TGTGCCAGCAGTAAGGACAGGTGGGACACTGAAGCTTTCTTT

d_gene: NA
j_gene: TRBJ2-7
v_gene: TRBV3-1/TRBV3-2
abundance: NA
CDR3aa: CASSQEAGGSYEQYF
CDR3nt: TGTGCCAGCAGCCAAGAGGCTGGGGGCTCCTACGAGCAGTACTTC

d_gene: NA
j_gene: TRBJ2-3
v_gene: TRBV7-2
abundance: NA
CDR3aa: CASSLGGITDTQYF
CDR3nt: TGTGCCAGCAGCTTAGGGGGGATTACAGATACGCAGTATTTT

d_gene: NA
j_gene: TRBJ1-1
v_gene: TRBV5-6
abundance: NA
CDR3aa: CASSLGPAAAFF
CDR3nt: TGTGCCAGCAGCCTGGGTCCTGCGGCAGCTTTCTTT

d_gene: NA
j_gene: TRBJ2-1
v_gene: TRBV12-1
abundance: NA
CDR3aa: CASSFVRELPNNEQFF
CDR3nt: TGTGCCAGCAGCTTTGTAAGGGAACTGCCCAACAATGAGCAGTTCTTC

d_gene: NA
j_gene: TRBJ2-3
v_gene: TRBV7-9
abundance: NA
CDR3aa: CASSLATGSTDTQYF
CDR3nt: TGTGCCAGCAGCTTAGCTACAGGGAGCACAGATACGCAGTATTTT

d_gene: NA
j_gene: TRBJ2-1
v_gene: TRBV5-4
abundance: NA
CDR3aa: CASRTTVYNEQFF
CDR3nt: TGTGCCAGCAGGACGACAGTGTACAATGAGCAGTTCTTC

d_gene: NA
j_gene: TRBJ2-5
v_gene: TRBV20-1
abundance: NA
CDR3aa: CSASAWEETQYF
CDR3nt: TGCAGTGCTAGTGCCTGGGAAGAGACCCAGTACTTC

d_gene: TRBD2
j_gene: TRBJ2-2
v_gene: TRBV9
abundance: NA
CDR3aa: CASSVGLRGRASGELFF
CDR3nt: TGTGCCAGCAGCGTAGGTCTGCGCGGGAGGGCCTCCGGGGAGCTGTTTTTT

d_gene: NA
j_gene: TRBJ2-5
v_gene: TRBV20-1
abundance: NA
CDR3aa: CSAPEGETQYF
CDR3nt: TGCAGTGCCCCCGAAGGGGAGACCCAGTACTTC

d_gene: TRBD1
j_gene: TRBJ2-6
v_gene: TRBV7-9
abundance: NA
CDR3aa: CASSTLPGQGSGANVLTF
CDR3nt: TGTGCCAGCAGCACGCTTCCGGGACAGGGGTCTGGGGCCAACGTCCTGACTTTC

d_gene: TRBD1
j_gene: TRBJ1-5
v_gene: TRBV19
abundance: once
CDR3aa: CASGTGQEDQPQHF
CDR3nt: TGTGCCAGTGGTACGGGACAGGAGGATCAGCCCCAGCATTTT

d_gene: NA
j_gene: TRBJ2-4
v_gene: TRBV19
abundance: NA
CDR3aa: CASSIHQGVQYF
CDR3nt: TGTGCCAGTAGTATTCACCAGGGCGTTCAGTACTTC

d_gene: TRBD1
j_gene: TRBJ1-3
v_gene: TRBV6-5
abundance: NA
CDR3aa: CASRGQGSSGNTIYF
CDR3nt: TGTGCCAGCAGGGGACAGGGAAGCTCTGGAAACACCATATATTTT

d_gene: NA
j_gene: TRBJ2-7
v_gene: TRBV28
abundance: NA
CDR3aa: CASRDYEQYF
CDR3nt: TGTGCCAGCAGGGACTACGAGCAGTACTTC

d_gene: NA
j_gene: TRBJ2-5
v_gene: TRBV28
abundance: NA
CDR3aa: CASSLSLGQETQYF
CDR3nt: TGTGCCAGCAGTTTGTCTCTAGGCCAAGAGACCCAGTACTTC

d_gene: NA
j_gene: TRBJ2-5
v_gene: TRBV12-3/TRBV12-4
abundance: NA
CDR3aa: CASSPPGAETQYF
CDR3nt: TGTGCCAGCAGTCCCCCGGGAGCAGAGACCCAGTACTTC

d_gene: TRBD2
j_gene: TRBJ2-3
v_gene: TRBV30
abundance: NA
CDR3aa: CAWKAGGPTDTQYF
CDR3nt: TGTGCCTGGAAGGCGGGGGGGCCCACAGATACGCAGTATTTT

d_gene: TRBD1
j_gene: TRBJ1-2
v_gene: TRBV6-4
abundance: NA
CDR3aa: CASSDSDRGTYGYTF
CDR3nt: TGTGCCAGCAGTGACTCGGACAGGGGAACCTATGGCTACACCTTC

d_gene: TRBD2
j_gene: TRBJ2-2
v_gene: TRBV7-2
abundance: NA
CDR3aa: CASSSSGGGRHTGELFF
CDR3nt: TGTGCCAGCAGCTCAAGTGGTGGCGGGAGGCACACCGGGGAGCTGTTTTTT

d_gene: TRBD1
j_gene: TRBJ1-2
v_gene: TRBV19
abundance: NA
CDR3aa: CAGHQDRVSECGYTF
CDR3nt: TGTGCCGGCCATCAGGACAGGGTGAGTGAATGTGGCTACACCTTC

d_gene: NA
j_gene: TRBJ1-6
v_gene: TRBV10-3
abundance: NA
CDR3aa: CAISESSGFDSPLHF
CDR3nt: TGTGCCATCAGTGAGTCGTCAGGGTTTGATTCACCCCTCCACTTT

d_gene: NA
j_gene: TRBJ1-2
v_gene: TRBV6-5
abundance: once
CDR3aa: CASSYGGGNYGYTF
CDR3nt: TGTGCCAGCAGTTACGGCGGGGGGAACTATGGCTACACCTTC

d_gene: NA
j_gene: TRBJ2-2
v_gene: TRBV7-2
abundance: NA
CDR3aa: CASSGKARLLGELFF
CDR3nt: TGTGCCAGCAGCGGGAAGGCTAGGCTCCTCGGGGAGCTGTTTTTT

d_gene: NA
j_gene: TRBJ2-7
v_gene: TRBV5-1
abundance: NA
CDR3aa: CASSLDGVGVLEQYF
CDR3nt: TGCGCCAGCAGCTTGGATGGTGTCGGGGTCCTCGAGCAGTACTTC

d_gene: TRBD1
j_gene: TRBJ1-1
v_gene: TRBV4-1
abundance: NA
CDR3aa: CASSQDRGLNTEAFF
CDR3nt: TGCGCCAGCAGCCAAGACAGGGGGCTGAACACTGAAGCTTTCTTT

d_gene: NA
j_gene: TRBJ2-7
v_gene: TRBV28
abundance: NA
CDR3aa: CASRPVKIYEQYF
CDR3nt: TGTGCCAGCAGGCCGGTCAAAATTTACGAGCAGTACTTC

d_gene: NA
j_gene: TRBJ2-2
v_gene: TRBV5-4
abundance: NA
CDR3aa: CASSLQGTGELFF
CDR3nt: TGTGCCAGCAGCTTGCAGGGCACCGGGGAGCTGTTTTTT

d_gene: TRBD2
j_gene: TRBJ2-5
v_gene: TRBV18
abundance: NA
CDR3aa: CASSPRPGGETQYF
CDR3nt: TGTGCCAGCTCCCCAAGACCCGGGGGGGAGACCCAGTACTTC

d_gene: TRBD1
j_gene: TRBJ1-3
v_gene: TRBV3-1/TRBV3-2
abundance: few
CDR3aa: CASSFPGTGAGNTIYF
CDR3nt: TGTGCCAGCAGCTTTCCCGGGACAGGGGCTGGAAACACCATATATTTT

d_gene: TRBD1
j_gene: TRBJ2-1
v_gene: TRBV4-1
abundance: once
CDR3aa: CASSPRDSYNEQFF
CDR3nt: TGCGCCAGCAGCCCTCGGGACAGCTACAATGAGCAGTTCTTC

d_gene: NA
j_gene: TRBJ2-2
v_gene: TRBV6-6
abundance: NA
CDR3aa: CASNPTRSTGELFF
CDR3nt: TGTGCCAGCAACCCGACCCGAAGCACCGGGGAGCTGTTTTTT

d_gene: TRBD2
j_gene: TRBJ2-7
v_gene: TRBV28
abundance: NA
CDR3aa: CASSPSSGAYEQYF
CDR3nt: TGTGCCAGCAGCCCCTCTAGCGGAGCCTACGAGCAGTACTTC

d_gene: NA
j_gene: TRBJ2-6
v_gene: TRBV6-2/TRBV6-3
abundance: few
CDR3aa: CASSGPGGARSGANVLTF
CDR3nt: TGTGCCAGCAGTGGCCCCGGGGGCGCCCGTTCTGGGGCCAACGTCCTGACTTTC

d_gene: TRBD2
j_gene: TRBJ2-1
v_gene: TRBV9
abundance: NA
CDR3aa: CASSVTSGSSYNEQFF
CDR3nt: TGTGCCAGCAGCGTAACGAGCGGGAGCTCCTACAATGAGCAGTTCTTC

d_gene: NA
j_gene: TRBJ1-2
v_gene: TRBV19
abundance: NA
CDR3aa: CASSIALNYGYTF
CDR3nt: TGTGCCAGTAGTATAGCCCTAAACTATGGCTACACCTTC

d_gene: NA
j_gene: TRBJ1-1
v_gene: TRBV7-9
abundance: NA
CDR3aa: CASSSRLGNTEAFF
CDR3nt: TGTGCCAGCAGCTCTCGCCTGGGGAACACTGAAGCTTTCTTT

d_gene: TRBD2
j_gene: TRBJ2-1
v_gene: TRBV5-1
abundance: NA
CDR3aa: CASPLAGENEQFF
CDR3nt: TGCGCCAGCCCCCTAGCGGGGGAAAATGAGCAGTTCTTC

d_gene: NA
j_gene: TRBJ1-5
v_gene: TRBV7-2
abundance: NA
CDR3aa: CASQQGLGNQPQHF
CDR3nt: TGTGCCAGCCAGCAGGGGTTGGGGAATCAGCCCCAGCATTTT

d_gene: NA
j_gene: TRBJ2-2
v_gene: TRBV28
abundance: NA
CDR3aa: CASRLTIAGELFF
CDR3nt: TGTGCCAGTAGACTAACCATCGCCGGGGAGCTGTTTTTT

d_gene: NA
j_gene: TRBJ2-1
v_gene: TRBV4-1
abundance: NA
CDR3aa: CASRSGYNEQFF
CDR3nt: TGCGCCAGCAGGTCCGGCTACAATGAGCAGTTCTTC

d_gene: NA
j_gene: TRBJ2-7
v_gene: TRBV5-4
abundance: NA
CDR3aa: CASSPRDGSYEQYF
CDR3nt: TGTGCCAGCAGCCCTCGGGACGGTTCCTACGAGCAGTACTTC

d_gene: NA
j_gene: TRBJ1-1
v_gene: TRBV27
abundance: NA
CDR3aa: CASDSGGQAFF
CDR3nt: TGTGCCAGCGACTCGGGGGGCCAGGCTTTCTTT

d_gene: TRBD2
j_gene: TRBJ2-1
v_gene: TRBV5-1
abundance: NA
CDR3aa: CASLPGGGQSNEQFF
CDR3nt: TGCGCCAGCCTCCCCGGCGGGGGTCAAAGCAATGAGCAGTTCTTC

d_gene: TRBD2
j_gene: TRBJ2-1
v_gene: TRBV11-2
abundance: NA
CDR3aa: CASSIEPVWTSGRNNEQFF
CDR3nt: TGTGCCAGCAGCATAGAACCCGTCTGGACTAGCGGGAGGAACAATGAGCAGTTCTTC